This entry lists 15 T cell receptor beta chains sequenced from one sample in a study of CD8+CD57+ T cells in acquired aplastic anemia. CDR3 and TCR beta VDJ profiling relied on a genomic DNA template. TCRdb recomputed calls from the reads with MiXCR, one row per CDR3 protein. Of fewer than 250,000 distinct CDR3 sequences listed, around 45% are singletons. An expansion of CD8+CD57+ cells by flow cytometry had been shown in patients chosen for sequencing. The source material was sorted CD4+, CD8+, or CD8+CD57+ T cells (not recorded which) from PBMCs. These receptor sequences come from a human donor with aplastic anemia.

This clonotype was seen more than once but under ten times. The chain couples TRBV18 to TRBJ2-3; D is unresolved. Trimming pared 0 bases from V and 5 bases from J, leaving 9 bases between. Per the germline V gene, CDR1 is KGHSH and CDR2 is LQKENI. The CDR3 spans 14 residues. Here the CDR3 DNA reads TGTGCCAGCTCACCACCGATTGGGTTAGATACGCAGTATTTT. Residues: CASSPPIGLDTQYF.

The V call is TRBV9, the J call TRBJ2-5, with 11 bases identical to TRBD1. Germline V lookup: CDR1 SGDLS, CDR2 YYNGEE. The CDR3 is 16 amino acids. V trimming: 4 bases; J trimming: 5 bases; junction bases outside the gene matches: 10. The chain's CDR3 is CASSLGQGARGETQYF. CDR3 DNA sequence: TGTGCCAGCAGCCTCGGACAGGGGGCTCGAGGGGAGACCCAGTACTTC.

This clonotype has ten or more counts. The chain links TRBV6-1 to TRBJ1-5; D call uncertain. Germline V gene sequence: CDR1 MNHNS, CDR2 SASEGT. The CDR3 covers 15 residues. V lost 5 bases and J 3 bases, leaving 14 bases between the germline ends. The CDR3 DNA sequence: TGTGCCAGCAGTTTAACGACGGAAAACAATCAGCCCCAGCATTTT. Residues: CASSLTTENNQPQHF.

This clonotype was counted at least ten times. V and J are TRBV4-1 and TRBJ2-7, with 7 bases aligning to TRBD1. Germline V CDR1 and CDR2: MGHRA, YSYEKL. After removal of 5 bases from V and 2 bases from J, the junction contained 9 bases not matched to a gene. The CDR3 totals 15 residues. DNA for the CDR3: TGCGCCAGCAGCGCCTCACAAACAGGGGCCTACGAGCAGTACTTC. It codes for CASSASQTGAYEQYF.

This sequence joins TRBV7-9 and TRBJ2-5, with D unresolved. The V end lost 5 bases, the J end lost 0 bases, and 13 bases lay between the germline ends. Per germline, CDR1 SEHNR and CDR2 FQNEAQ (reference sequence). CDR3 length: 15 amino acids. CDR3 in DNA: TGTGCCAGCAGCCTTCAAGCCGGTTACCAAGAGACCCAGTACTTC. Protein sequence: CASSLQAGYQETQYF.

The CDR3 protein is CASSPKPKDWRGRGTDTQYF. In DNA, the CDR3 is TGTGCCAGCAGCCCGAAGCCGAAGGACTGGCGGGGTCGTGGCACAGATACGCAGTATTTT. The J gene is TRBJ2-3, the V gene TRBV11-2, with TRBD2 as a possible D gene (6 bases). The CDR3 consists of 20 residues. V lost 5 bases to trimming and J lost 1 base, with 28 bases between them. CDR1 and CDR2 (germline): SGHAT, FQNNGV.

This clonotype was seen repeatedly, ten times or more. The V gene is TRBV28, the J gene TRBJ1-5; D call uncertain. This CDR3 is built from 14 residues. Germline assignment: CDR1 MDHEN and CDR2 SYDVKM. V shed 5 bases and J shed 6 bases, with 14 bases lying between them. CDR3 coding DNA: TGTGCCAGCAGTACCGGAGGCGGGATTCAGCCCCAGCATTTT. Protein product: CASSTGGGIQPQHF. The full variable domain, with the rest looked up from reference TRBV28 and TRBJ1-5, is DVKVTQSSRYLVKRTGEKVFLECVQDMDHENMFWYRQDPGLGLRLIYFSYDVKMKEKGDIPEGYSVSREKKERFSLILESASTNQTSMYLCASSTGGGIQPQHFGDGTRLSIL.

There are many counts of this clonotype. The chain joins TRBV7-9 to TRBJ2-7; D gene ambiguous. V lost 5 bases to trimming and J lost 0 bases, with 14 bases between them. The CDR3 contains 15 residues. Germline CDR1 reads SEHNR; CDR2 reads FQNEAQ (reference sequence). The CDR3 here is CASSHLSADSYEQYF. CDR3 sequence (DNA): TGTGCCAGCAGCCACCTTTCCGCGGACTCCTACGAGCAGTACTTC.

V and J are TRBV20-1 and TRBJ1-5, with D perhaps TRBD1 (5 bases). The V end was cut by 0 bases, the J end by 0 bases, with 12 bases between. The CDR3 covers 16 residues. The V gene's germline CDR1 is DFQATT and CDR2 SNEGSKA (reference sequence). The CDR3 loop is CSARDPHRYSNQPQHF. For the CDR3, the DNA is TGCAGTGCTAGAGATCCCCACAGGTATAGCAATCAGCCCCAGCATTTT.

This clonotype was observed at least ten times. The rearrangement uses TRBV4-1 and TRBJ2-1; a weak D match, TRBD1 (6 bases). The CDR3 totals 14 residues. V gave up 3 bases and J gave up 5 bases, with 11 bases separating them. CDR1 MGHRA and CDR2 YSYEKL come from the germline V gene. CDR3 in DNA: TGCGCCAGCAGCCAGCTGGACAGCAACAATGAGCAGTTCTTC. The encoded protein is CASSQLDSNNEQFF.

This clonotype has a count of ten or more. V is TRBV12-3 or TRBV12-4 and J is TRBJ2-3; 7 bases line up with TRBD1. J gave up 5 bases and V 6 bases, and 14 bases lay outside the gene matches. This CDR3 region has 16 residues. CDR3 nucleotides: TGTGCCAGCAGAATAGACAGGGAACCGGATGAAGATACGCAGTATTTT. Its protein product is CASRIDREPDEDTQYF.

The chain has TRBV29-1 and TRBJ1-2; 8 bases line up with TRBD1. This CDR3 is built from 13 residues. Germline-derived CDR1 and CDR2 are SQVTM and ANQGSEA. Trimming removed 4 bases from V and 3 bases from J; junction bases left unmatched: 4. The CDR3 loop reads CSVGQGADYGYTF. The CDR3 DNA follows: TGCAGCGTTGGTCAGGGGGCGGACTATGGCTACACCTTC.

The J gene is TRBJ2-1, the V gene TRBV19, with TRBD1 identical over 12 bases. CDR3 length equals 16 residues. V was clipped by 7 bases and J by 8 bases; unmatched bases: 12. From germline, CDR1 is LNHDA and CDR2 SQIVND (reference sequence). CDR3 DNA sequence: TGTGCCAGTATAGGAGTGGGACAGGGGGCAATGGATGAGCAGTTCTTC. Its protein product is CASIGVGQGAMDEQFF.

A note on this clonotype: This may be a read error, as it is one base from a much larger clone. The missing conserved phenylalanine or tryptophan at the end of this CDR3 makes a read error likely. This chain links TRBV6-4 with TRBJ2-1, with D perhaps matching TRBD2 (5 bases). Germline assignment: CDR1 MRHNA and CDR2 SNTAGT. This CDR3 has 14 residues. With 0 bases removed from V and 6 bases from J, the gap between germline ends came to 9 bases. This CDR3 is CASSDSETTNEQFL. CDR3 DNA sequence: TGTGCCAGCAGTGACTCGGAGACTACCAATGAGCAGTTCCTC.

This clonotype was recorded many times. V and J are TRBV12-3 or TRBV12-4 and TRBJ2-1; tentative D call: TRBD2 (6 bases). V lost 8 bases, J lost 8 bases, and 22 bases lay in between. The CDR3 extends over 15 amino acids. CDR3: CASRAGGAWMYEQFF. The CDR3 coding sequence is TGTGCCAGCCGAGCCGGAGGGGCCTGGATGTATGAGCAGTTCTTC.